The 17 T cell receptor beta chains below were found in one sample sequenced in a study of blood T cell repertoires in COVID-19. Measured with immunoSEQ multiplex PCR; TCRdb has only the in-frame clones, and not every one. The table shows about 670,000 clones, with about nine tenths occurring only once. What was sequenced was peripheral blood. Every receptor here comes from a woman aged 18 to 35 with acute or convalescent COVID-19.

The genes are TRBV19 and TRBJ2-7, with D perhaps matching TRBD1 (6 bases). CDR1 LNHDA and CDR2 SQIVND come from the germline V gene (reference sequence). This CDR3 is built from 15 residues. The V end lost 3 bases, the J end lost 5 bases, and 17 bases lay between the germline ends. The CDR3 DNA reads TGTGCCAGTAGTATTTTTCTACAGGGTACCCACGAGCAGTACTTC. It codes for CASSIFLQGTHEQYF.

This chain links TRBV19 with TRBJ1-1, with TRBD1 identical over 8 bases. Germline CDR1 reads LNHDA; CDR2 reads SQIVND (reference sequence). The CDR3 consists of 13 residues. V lost 10 bases to trimming and J lost 7 bases; unmatched junction nucleotides: 11. The CDR3 reads CATRTGLGGEAFF. The DNA for the CDR3 is TGTGCCACCCGGACAGGGCTCGGGGGTGAAGCTTTCTTT.

This clone was detected only a few times. V and J are TRBV30 and TRBJ2-1; D perhaps matches TRBD1 (6 bases). V dropped 2 bases and J dropped 5 bases, with 13 bases sitting between them. The CDR3 is 14 residues long. Germline CDR1 is GTSNPN and CDR2 is SVGIG (reference sequence). The CDR3 region has the DNA TGTGCCTGGAGTAGAGCGCAGGGGAACAATGAGCAGTTCTTC. Its protein is CAWSRAQGNNEQFF. The full variable domain, completed using reference TRBV30 and TRBJ2-1, is SQTIHQWPATLVQPVGSPLSLECTVEGTSNPNLYWYRQAAGRGLQLLFYSVGIGQISSEVPQNLSASRPQDRQFILSSKKLLLSDSGFYLCAWSRAQGNNEQFFGPGTRLTVL.

This clone has only one observation. The chain carries TRBV7-8 and TRBJ1-1; 7 bases map to TRBD1. CDR3 length equals 14 residues. With 8 bases clipped from V and 4 bases from J, the junction kept 10 bases outside the gene matches. Germline V gene data show CDR1 as SGHVS and CDR2 as FQNEAQ. In DNA, the CDR3 is TGTGCCAGCGGACGGGACAGTTTAGGCACTGAAGCTTTCTTT. The encoded protein is CASGRDSLGTEAFF.

The rearrangement links TRBV5-6 to TRBJ2-3; tentatively, D is TRBD1 (5 bases). The CDR3 totals 15 residues. Germline V CDR1 and CDR2: SGHDT, YYEEEE. The V end was cut by 1 base, the J end by 2 bases, with 11 bases between. Here the CDR3 DNA reads TGTGCCAGCAGCTTGTTTGGGGCAAACACAGATACGCAGTATTTT. It yields the protein CASSLFGANTDTQYF.

The chain employs TRBV5-6 and TRBJ1-6; D gene uncertain. V was shortened by 0 bases and J by 1 base, with 5 bases between the two germline ends. The CDR3 sequence is 15 residues long. Germline V gene data show CDR1 as SGHDT and CDR2 as YYEEEE. The CDR3 sequence: CASSLGGSYNSPLHF. In DNA, the CDR3 is TGTGCCAGCAGCTTGGGAGGGTCCTATAATTCACCCCTCCACTTT.

This chain uses TRBV2 with TRBJ2-5; tentative D call: TRBD1 (6 bases). CDR3 length equals 16 residues. The V end was cut by 2 bases, the J end by 2 bases, with 15 bases between. The germline V gene encodes CDR1 SNHLY and CDR2 FYNNEI. CDR3 nucleotide sequence: TGTGCCAGCAGTGAATGGGGCGTGGGGGCTCAAGAGACCCAGTACTTC. Encoded protein: CASSEWGVGAQETQYF.

This clone showed up just once. The rearrangement joins TRBV27 to TRBJ2-7; weak D call: TRBD2 (6 bases). The CDR3 extends over 14 amino acids. V gave up 5 bases and J gave up 0 bases, with 11 bases separating them. Germline-derived CDR1 and CDR2 are MNHEY and SMNVEV (reference sequence). CDR3 coding DNA: TGTGCCAGCAGTCCGGGACTGGTCTCCTACGAGCAGTACTTC. It specifies CASSPGLVSYEQYF.

This chain joins TRBV5-6 and TRBJ1-3; perhaps TRBD1 as D (5 bases). The germline V and J ends were trimmed by 0 bases and 1 base, with 8 bases remaining between them. CDR1 and CDR2 (germline): SGHDT, YYEEEE. The CDR3 extends over 15 amino acids. CDR3 sequence (DNA): TGTGCCAGCAGCTTGGCGGACATGTCTGGAAACACCATATATTTT. Its protein is CASSLADMSGNTIYF. Based on the CDR3 plus reference TRBV5-6 and TRBJ1-3, the full variable domain is DAGVTQSPTHLIKTRGQQVTLRCSPKSGHDTVSWYQQALGQGPQFIFQYYEEEERQRGNFPDRFSGHQFPNYSSELNVNALLLGDSALYLCASSLADMSGNTIYFGEGSWLTVV.

The V gene is TRBV4-1, the J gene TRBJ2-3; 8 bases are a match to TRBD1. The junction had 7 bases not matched to a gene; V was cut back by 3 bases and J by 2 bases. The CDR3 spans 16 residues. Germline CDR1 and CDR2: MGHRA and YSYEKL. CDR3 nucleotide sequence: TGCGCCAGCAGCCAGACAGGGGTCGTCCCCACAGATACGCAGTATTTT. It yields the protein CASSQTGVVPTDTQYF.

The gene calls are TRBV11-3 and TRBJ2-2, with 14 bases matching TRBD2. The CDR3 totals 16 residues. Trimming at V came to 8 bases and at J to 12 bases, leaving 14 bases not matched to a gene. Germline values: CDR1 SGHNT, CDR2 YENEEA. This CDR3 reads CASSSPGLAGGLQLFF. The CDR3 bases are TGTGCCAGCTCCTCCCCCGGACTAGCGGGGGGCCTACAGCTGTTTTTT.

The chain couples TRBV9 to TRBJ2-1; 9 bases align to TRBD1. V trimming: 3 bases; J trimming: 6 bases; junction bases outside the gene matches: 10. The CDR3 is 16 residues long. Per germline, CDR1 SGDLS and CDR2 YYNGEE. CDR3 sequence (DNA): TGTGCCAGCAGCGGGCTCCGGGACAGGGCCTCCAATGAGCAGTTCTTC. Its translation is CASSGLRDRASNEQFF. The entire variable domain, with the rest obtained from reference TRBV9 and TRBJ2-1, is as follows: DSGVTQTPKHLITATGQRVTLRCSPRSGDLSVYWYQQSLDQGLQFLIQYYNGEERAKGNILERFSAQQFPDLHSELNLSSLELGDSALYFCASSGLRDRASNEQFFGPGTRLTVL.

The rearrangement joins TRBV6-2 or TRBV6-3 to TRBJ2-1, with a weak D call TRBD2 (7 bases). Germline CDR1 reads MNHEY; CDR2 reads SVGEGT. The CDR3 sequence is 15 residues long. V lost 0 bases and J 8 bases, leaving 14 bases between the germline ends. CDR3 region: CASSYSRGRGDEQFF. Written as DNA, the CDR3 is TGTGCCAGCAGTTACTCGCGGGGGCGAGGGGATGAGCAGTTCTTC.

V gene TRBV18 combines with J gene TRBJ1-5; 7 bases are shared with TRBD1. Germline loops: CDR1 KGHSH, CDR2 LQKENI. After removal of 1 base from V and 3 bases from J, the junction contained 6 bases not matched to a gene. This CDR3 spans 16 amino acids. This chain's CDR3 is CASSPLEGGYNQPQHF. CDR3 nucleotide sequence: TGTGCCAGCTCACCACTGGAAGGGGGCTACAATCAGCCCCAGCATTTT.

Comment on this clone: Other DNA sequences in the same sample also yield this CDR3. This sequence joins TRBV24-1 and TRBJ1-5; maybe TRBD1 (5 bases). Germline V gives CDR1 KGHDR, CDR2 SFDVKD. This CDR3 comprises 13 residues. The V end lost 7 bases, the J end lost 1 base, and 7 bases lay between the germline ends. The CDR3 nucleotides read TGTGCCACCAGCGACAGAAGCAATCAGCCCCAGCATTTT. As protein: CATSDRSNQPQHF.

This clone has only one observation. This chain connects TRBV5-6 to TRBJ2-6; possibly TRBD2 for D (5 bases). This CDR3 is 15 amino acids long. V lost 0 bases and J 2 bases, leaving 6 bases between the germline ends. In germline, CDR1 is SGHDT, CDR2 YYEEEE. The CDR3 is CASSLATTGANVLTF. Written as DNA, the CDR3 is TGTGCCAGCAGCTTGGCGACTACTGGGGCCAACGTCCTGACTTTC.

The rearrangement joins TRBV3-1 (or the pseudogene TRBV3-2) to TRBJ2-5; 11 nucleotides match TRBD1. This CDR3 has 15 amino acids. Losses at the gene ends were 4 bases for V and 4 bases for J; bases not matched to a gene: 5. Germline CDR1 reads LGHDT; CDR2 reads YNNKEL (reference sequence). CDR3 bases: TGTGCCAGCAGCCTCCGGACAGGGGGCTCAGAGACCCAGTACTTC. Its translation is CASSLRTGGSETQYF.